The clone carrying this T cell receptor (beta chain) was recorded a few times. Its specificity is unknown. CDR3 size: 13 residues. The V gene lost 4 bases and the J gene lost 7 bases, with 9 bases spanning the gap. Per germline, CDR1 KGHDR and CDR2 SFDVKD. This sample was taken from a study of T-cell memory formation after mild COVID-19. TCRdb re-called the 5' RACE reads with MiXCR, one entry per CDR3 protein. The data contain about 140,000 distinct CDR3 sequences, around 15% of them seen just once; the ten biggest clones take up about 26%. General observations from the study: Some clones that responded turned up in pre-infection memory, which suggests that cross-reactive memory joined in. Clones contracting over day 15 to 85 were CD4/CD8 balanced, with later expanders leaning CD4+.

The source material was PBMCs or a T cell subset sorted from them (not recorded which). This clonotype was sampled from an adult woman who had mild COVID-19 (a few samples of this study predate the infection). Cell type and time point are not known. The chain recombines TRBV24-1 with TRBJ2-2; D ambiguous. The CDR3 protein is CATSERLYGELFF. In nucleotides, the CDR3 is TGTGCCACCAGTGAGAGGTTGTACGGGGAGCTGTTTTTT.